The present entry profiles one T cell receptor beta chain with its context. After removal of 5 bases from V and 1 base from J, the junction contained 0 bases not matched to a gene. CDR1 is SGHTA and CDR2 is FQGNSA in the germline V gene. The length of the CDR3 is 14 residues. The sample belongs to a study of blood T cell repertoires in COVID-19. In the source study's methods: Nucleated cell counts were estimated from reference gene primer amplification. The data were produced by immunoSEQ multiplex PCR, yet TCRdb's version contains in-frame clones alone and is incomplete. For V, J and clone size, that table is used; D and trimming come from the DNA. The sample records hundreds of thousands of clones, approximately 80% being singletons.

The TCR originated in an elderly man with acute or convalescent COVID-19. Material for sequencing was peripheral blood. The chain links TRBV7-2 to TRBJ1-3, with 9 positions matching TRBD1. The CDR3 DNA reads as TGTGCCAGCAGCGGACAGGGGTCTGGAAACACCATATATTTT. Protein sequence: CASSGQGSGNTIYF.